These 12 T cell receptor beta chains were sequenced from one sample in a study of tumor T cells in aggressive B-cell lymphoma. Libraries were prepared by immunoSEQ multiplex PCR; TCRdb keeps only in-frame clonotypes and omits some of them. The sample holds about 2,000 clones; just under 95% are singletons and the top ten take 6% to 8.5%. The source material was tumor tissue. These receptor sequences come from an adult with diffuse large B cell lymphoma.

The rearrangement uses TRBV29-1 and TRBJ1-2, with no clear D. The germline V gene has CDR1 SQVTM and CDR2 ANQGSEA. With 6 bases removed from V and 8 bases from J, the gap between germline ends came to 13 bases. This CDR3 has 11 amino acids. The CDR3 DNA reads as TGCAGCGTAAGGGAGGTGGAAGGCTACACCTTC. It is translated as CSVREVEGYTF.

The CDR3: CASSLTSGAYNEQFF. CDR3 nucleotides: TGCGCCAGCAGCCTTACTAGCGGAGCCTACAATGAGCAGTTCTTC. This chain joins TRBV5-1 and TRBJ2-1, with 8 nucleotides matching TRBD2. V trimming: 4 bases; J trimming: 2 bases; junction bases outside the gene matches: 5. Per the germline V gene, CDR1 is SGHRS and CDR2 is YFSETQ. This CDR3 spans 15 amino acids.

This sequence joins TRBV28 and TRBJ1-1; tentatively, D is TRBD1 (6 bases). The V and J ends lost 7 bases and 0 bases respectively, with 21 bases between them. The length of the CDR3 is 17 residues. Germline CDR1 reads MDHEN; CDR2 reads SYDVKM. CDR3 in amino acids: CASISDRTPLMNTEAFF. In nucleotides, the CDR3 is TGTGCCAGCATTTCGGACAGAACGCCCCTAATGAACACTGAAGCTTTCTTT. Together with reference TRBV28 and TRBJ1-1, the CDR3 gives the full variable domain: DVKVTQSSRYLVKRTGEKVFLECVQDMDHENMFWYRQDPGLGLRLIYFSYDVKMKEKGDIPEGYSVSREKKERFSLILESASTNQTSMYLCASISDRTPLMNTEAFFGQGTRLTVV.

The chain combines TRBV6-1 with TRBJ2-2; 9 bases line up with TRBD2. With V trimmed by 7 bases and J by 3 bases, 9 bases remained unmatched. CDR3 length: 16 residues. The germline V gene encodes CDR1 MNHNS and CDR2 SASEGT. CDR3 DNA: TGTGCCAGCAATGAGGAGGGCGGGAGGGACACCGGGGAGCTGTTTTTT. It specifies CASNEEGGRDTGELFF.

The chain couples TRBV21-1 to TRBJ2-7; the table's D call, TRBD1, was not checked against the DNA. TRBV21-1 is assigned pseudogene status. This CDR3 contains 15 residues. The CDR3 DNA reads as TGTGCCAGCAGCAAAGTACAGATTGGAAAATACGAGCAGTACTTC. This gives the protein CASSKVQIGKYEQYF.

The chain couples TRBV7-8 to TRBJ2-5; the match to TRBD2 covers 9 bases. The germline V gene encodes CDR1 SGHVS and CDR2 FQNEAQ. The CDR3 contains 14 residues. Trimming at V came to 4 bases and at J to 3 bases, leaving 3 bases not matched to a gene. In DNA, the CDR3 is TGTGCCAGCAGCTCCGGGACTAGCAAAGAGACCCAGTACTTC. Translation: CASSSGTSKETQYF.

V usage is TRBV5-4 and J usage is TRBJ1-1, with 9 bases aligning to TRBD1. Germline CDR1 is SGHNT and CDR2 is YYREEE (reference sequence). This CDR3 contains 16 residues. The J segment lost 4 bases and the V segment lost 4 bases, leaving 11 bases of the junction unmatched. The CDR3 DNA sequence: TGTGCCAGCAGCCGAGGAACAGGGGGCCTGGGCACTGAAGCTTTCTTT. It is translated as CASSRGTGGLGTEAFF.

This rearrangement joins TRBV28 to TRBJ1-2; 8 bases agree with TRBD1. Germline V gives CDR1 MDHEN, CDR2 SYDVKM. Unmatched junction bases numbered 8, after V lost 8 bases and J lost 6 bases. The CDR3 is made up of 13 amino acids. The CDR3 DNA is TGTGCCAGCCAGAGACAGGGGCGGAATGGCTACACCTTC. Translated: CASQRQGRNGYTF.

CDR3 sequence (DNA): TGTGCCAGCAGCCAAGAAGGGACAGGGAGTAGGACCATATATTTT. Translating it yields CASSQEGTGSRTIYF. The gene calls are TRBV4-2 and TRBJ1-3, with 9 bases aligning to TRBD1. Looked up from germline, CDR1 is LGHNA and CDR2 is YNFKEQ. This CDR3 contains 15 residues. Germline trimming cut 0 bases from V and 10 bases from J; bases unmatched to any gene: 7.

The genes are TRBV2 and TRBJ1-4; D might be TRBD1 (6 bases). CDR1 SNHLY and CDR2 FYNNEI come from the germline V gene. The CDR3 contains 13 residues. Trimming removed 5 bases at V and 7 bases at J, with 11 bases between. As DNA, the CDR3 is TGTGCCAGCAGTCGGGTACAGGGTGAAAAACTGTTTTTT. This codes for CASSRVQGEKLFF.

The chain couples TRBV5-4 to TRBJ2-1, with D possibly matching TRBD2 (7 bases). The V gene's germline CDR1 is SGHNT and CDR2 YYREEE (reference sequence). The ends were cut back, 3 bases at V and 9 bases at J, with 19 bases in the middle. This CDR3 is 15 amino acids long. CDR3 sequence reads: CASSWGGGSPSEQFF. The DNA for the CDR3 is TGTGCCAGCAGCTGGGGGGGCGGTAGCCCTAGTGAGCAGTTCTTC.

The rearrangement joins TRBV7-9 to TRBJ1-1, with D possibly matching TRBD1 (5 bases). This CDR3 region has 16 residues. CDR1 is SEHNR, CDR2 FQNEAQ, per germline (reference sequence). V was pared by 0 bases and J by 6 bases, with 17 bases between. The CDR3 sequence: CASSLAWGASPAEAFF. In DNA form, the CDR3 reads TGTGCCAGCAGCTTAGCTTGGGGCGCAAGTCCCGCTGAAGCTTTCTTT.